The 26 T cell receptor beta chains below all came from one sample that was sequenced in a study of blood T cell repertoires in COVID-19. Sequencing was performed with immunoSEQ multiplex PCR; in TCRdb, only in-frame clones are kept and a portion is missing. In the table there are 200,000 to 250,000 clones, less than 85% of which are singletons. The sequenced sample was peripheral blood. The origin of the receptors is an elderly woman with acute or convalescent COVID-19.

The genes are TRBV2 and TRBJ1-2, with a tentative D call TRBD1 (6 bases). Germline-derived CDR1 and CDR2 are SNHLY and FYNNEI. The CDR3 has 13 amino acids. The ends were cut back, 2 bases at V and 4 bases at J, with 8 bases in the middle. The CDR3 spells CASSETGSYGYTF. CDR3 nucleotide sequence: TGTGCCAGCAGTGAAACAGGGAGCTATGGCTACACCTTC.

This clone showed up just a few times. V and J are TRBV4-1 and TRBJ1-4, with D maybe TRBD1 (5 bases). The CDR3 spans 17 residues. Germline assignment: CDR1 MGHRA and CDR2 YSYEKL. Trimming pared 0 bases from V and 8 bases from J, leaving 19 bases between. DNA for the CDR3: TGCGCCAGCAGCCAAGATTATAGATTTGGCAGGGAAGAAAAACTGTTTTTT. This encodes CASSQDYRFGREEKLFF.

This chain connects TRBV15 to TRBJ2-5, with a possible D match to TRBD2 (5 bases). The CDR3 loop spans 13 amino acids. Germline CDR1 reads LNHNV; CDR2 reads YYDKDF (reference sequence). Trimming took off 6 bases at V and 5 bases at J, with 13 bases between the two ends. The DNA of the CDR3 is TGTGCCACCAGATCGGCAGGCGGGGAGACCCAGTACTTC. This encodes CATRSAGGETQYF. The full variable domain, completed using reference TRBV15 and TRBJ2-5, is DAMVIQNPRYQVTQFGKPVTLSCSQTLNHNVMYWYQQKSSQAPKLLFHYYDKDFNNEADTPDNFQSRRPNTSFCFLDIRSPGLGDTAMYLCATRSAGGETQYFGPGTRLLVL.

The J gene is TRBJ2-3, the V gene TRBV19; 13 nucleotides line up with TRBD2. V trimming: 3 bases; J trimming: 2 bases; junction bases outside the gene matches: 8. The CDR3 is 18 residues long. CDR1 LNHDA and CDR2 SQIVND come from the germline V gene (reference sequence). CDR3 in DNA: TGTGCCAGTAGTATGGGACTAGCGGGGATCGGGGTCACAGATACGCAGTATTTT. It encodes CASSMGLAGIGVTDTQYF.

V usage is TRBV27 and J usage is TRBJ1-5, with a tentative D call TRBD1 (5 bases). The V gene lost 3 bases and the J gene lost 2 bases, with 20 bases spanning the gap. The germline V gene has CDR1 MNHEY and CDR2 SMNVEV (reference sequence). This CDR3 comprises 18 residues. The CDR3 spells CASSLWVRVGPGNQPQHF. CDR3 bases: TGTGCCAGCAGTTTGTGGGTCAGGGTAGGTCCTGGCAATCAGCCCCAGCATTTT.

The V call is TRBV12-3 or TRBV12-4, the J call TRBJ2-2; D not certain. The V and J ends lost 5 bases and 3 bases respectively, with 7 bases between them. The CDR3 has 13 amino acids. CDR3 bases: TGTGCCAGCAGTCCCGAGGACACCGGGGAGCTGTTTTTT. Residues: CASSPEDTGELFF.

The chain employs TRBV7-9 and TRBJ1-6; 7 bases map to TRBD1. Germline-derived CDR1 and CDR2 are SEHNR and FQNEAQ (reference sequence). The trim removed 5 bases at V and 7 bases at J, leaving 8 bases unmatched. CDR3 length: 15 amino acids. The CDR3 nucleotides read TGTGCCAGCAGCATTGGGACAGCCACCAATTCACCCCTCCACTTT. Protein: CASSIGTATNSPLHF.

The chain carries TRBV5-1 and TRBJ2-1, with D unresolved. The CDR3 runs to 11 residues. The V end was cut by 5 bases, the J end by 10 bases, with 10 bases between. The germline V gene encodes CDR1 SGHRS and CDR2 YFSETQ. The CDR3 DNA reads TGCGCCAGCAGAGGAGAAACCGAGCAGTTCTTC. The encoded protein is CASRGETEQFF.

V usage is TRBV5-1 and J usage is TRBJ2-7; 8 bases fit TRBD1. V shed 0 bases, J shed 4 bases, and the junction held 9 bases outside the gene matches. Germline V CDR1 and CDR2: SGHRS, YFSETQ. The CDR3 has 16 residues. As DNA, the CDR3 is TGCGCCAGCAGCTTGGGGGGTGGACAGGGACGTTACGAGCAGTACTTC. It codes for CASSLGGGQGRYEQYF.

The CDR3 here is CASSLLTPPTEAFF. The CDR3, as DNA: TGCGCCAGCAGCCTCCTGACTCCCCCCACTGAAGCTTTCTTT. The chain joins TRBV5-1 to TRBJ1-1; D is unresolved. The CDR3 totals 14 residues. Germline-derived CDR1 and CDR2 are SGHRS and YFSETQ. V was clipped by 4 bases and J by 4 bases, with 14 bases between them.

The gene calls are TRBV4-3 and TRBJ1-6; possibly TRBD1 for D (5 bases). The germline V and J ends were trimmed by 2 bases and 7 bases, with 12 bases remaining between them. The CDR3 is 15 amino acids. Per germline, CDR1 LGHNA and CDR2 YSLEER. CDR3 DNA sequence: TGCGCCAGCAGCCAACGTGGGGGAGGGAATTCACCCCTCCACTTT. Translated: CASSQRGGGNSPLHF.

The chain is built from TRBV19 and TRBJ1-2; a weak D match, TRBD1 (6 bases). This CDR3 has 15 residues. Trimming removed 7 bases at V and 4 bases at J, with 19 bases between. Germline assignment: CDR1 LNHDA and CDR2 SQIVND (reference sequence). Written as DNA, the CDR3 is TGTGCCAGTACTATCGCTGGGGGCCTGGGCTATGGCTACACCTTC. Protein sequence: CASTIAGGLGYGYTF.

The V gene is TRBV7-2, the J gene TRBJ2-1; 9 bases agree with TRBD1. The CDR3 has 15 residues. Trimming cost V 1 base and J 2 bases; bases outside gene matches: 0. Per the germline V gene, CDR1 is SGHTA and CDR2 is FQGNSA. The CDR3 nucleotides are TGTGCCAGCAGCTTAGGGGACAGGGCCTACAATGAGCAGTTCTTC. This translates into CASSLGDRAYNEQFF.

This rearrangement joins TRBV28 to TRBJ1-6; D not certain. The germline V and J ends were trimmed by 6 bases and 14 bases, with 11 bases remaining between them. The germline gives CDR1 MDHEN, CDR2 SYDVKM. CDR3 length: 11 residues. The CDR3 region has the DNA TGTGCCAGCAGCCTTGGTTCGGCCCTCCACTTT. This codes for CASSLGSALHF.

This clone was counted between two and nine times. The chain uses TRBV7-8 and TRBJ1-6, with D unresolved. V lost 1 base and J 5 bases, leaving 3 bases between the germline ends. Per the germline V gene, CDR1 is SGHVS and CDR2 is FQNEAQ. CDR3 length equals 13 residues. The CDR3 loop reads CASSLVDNSPLHF. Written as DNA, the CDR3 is TGTGCCAGCAGCTTAGTAGATAATTCACCCCTCCACTTT.

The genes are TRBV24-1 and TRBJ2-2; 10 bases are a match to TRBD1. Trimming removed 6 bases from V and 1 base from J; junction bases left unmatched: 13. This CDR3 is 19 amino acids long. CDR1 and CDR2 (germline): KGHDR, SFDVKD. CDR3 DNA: TGTGCCACCAGTACCGGGACAGGGGTTGCCGAATTGAACACCGGGGAGCTGTTTTTT. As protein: CATSTGTGVAELNTGELFF.

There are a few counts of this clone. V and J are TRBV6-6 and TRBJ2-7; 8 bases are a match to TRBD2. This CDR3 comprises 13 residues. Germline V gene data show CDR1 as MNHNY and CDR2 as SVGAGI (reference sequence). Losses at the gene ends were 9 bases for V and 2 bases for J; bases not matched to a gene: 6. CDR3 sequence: CASKPGLAYEQYF. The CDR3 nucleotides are TGTGCCAGTAAACCGGGACTAGCCTACGAGCAGTACTTC.

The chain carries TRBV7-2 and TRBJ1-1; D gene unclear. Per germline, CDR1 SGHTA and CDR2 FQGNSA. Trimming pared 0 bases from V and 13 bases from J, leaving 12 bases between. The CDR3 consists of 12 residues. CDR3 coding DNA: TGTGCCAGCAGCTTAGCACGGAGGATGGTTTTCTTT. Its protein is CASSLARRMVFF.

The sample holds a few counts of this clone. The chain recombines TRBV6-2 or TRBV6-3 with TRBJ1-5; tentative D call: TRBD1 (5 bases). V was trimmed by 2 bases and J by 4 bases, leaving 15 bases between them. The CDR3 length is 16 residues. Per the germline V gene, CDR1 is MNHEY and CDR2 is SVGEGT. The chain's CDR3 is CASSYQAGMSNQPQHF. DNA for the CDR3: TGTGCCAGCAGTTACCAGGCAGGGATGAGTAATCAGCCCCAGCATTTT.

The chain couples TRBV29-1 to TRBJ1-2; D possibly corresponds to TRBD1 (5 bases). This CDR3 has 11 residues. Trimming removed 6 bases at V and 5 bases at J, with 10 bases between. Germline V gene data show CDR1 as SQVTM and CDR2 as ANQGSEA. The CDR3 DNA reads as TGCAGCGTGCTGGAGGGGTATGGCTACACCTTC. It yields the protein CSVLEGYGYTF.

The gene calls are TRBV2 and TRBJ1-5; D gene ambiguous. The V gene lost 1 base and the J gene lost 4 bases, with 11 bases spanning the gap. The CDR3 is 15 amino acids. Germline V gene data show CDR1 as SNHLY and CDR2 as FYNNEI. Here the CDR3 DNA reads TGTGCCAGCAGTGAAGACCGGTCAGGTAATCAGCCCCAGCATTTT. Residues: CASSEDRSGNQPQHF.

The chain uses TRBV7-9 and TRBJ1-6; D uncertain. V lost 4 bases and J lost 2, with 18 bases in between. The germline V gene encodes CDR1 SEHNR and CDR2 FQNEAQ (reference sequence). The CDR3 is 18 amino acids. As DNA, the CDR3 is TGTGCCAGCAGCTCCCCGAAGTTTGAGCGCACCTATAATTCACCCCTCCACTTT. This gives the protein CASSSPKFERTYNSPLHF.

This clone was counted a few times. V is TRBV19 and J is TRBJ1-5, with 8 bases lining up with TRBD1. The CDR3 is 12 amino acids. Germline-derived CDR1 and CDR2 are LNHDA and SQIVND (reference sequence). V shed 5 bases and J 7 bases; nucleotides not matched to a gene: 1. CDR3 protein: CASSGQGQPQHF. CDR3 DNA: TGTGCCAGTAGTGGACAGGGCCAGCCCCAGCATTTT.

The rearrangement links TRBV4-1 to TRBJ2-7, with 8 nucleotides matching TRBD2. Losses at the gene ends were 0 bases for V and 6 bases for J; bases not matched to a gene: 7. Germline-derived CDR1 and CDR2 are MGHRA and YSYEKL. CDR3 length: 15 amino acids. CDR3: CASSQERRGEREQYF. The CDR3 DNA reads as TGCGCCAGCAGCCAAGAACGGCGGGGGGAACGCGAGCAGTACTTC.

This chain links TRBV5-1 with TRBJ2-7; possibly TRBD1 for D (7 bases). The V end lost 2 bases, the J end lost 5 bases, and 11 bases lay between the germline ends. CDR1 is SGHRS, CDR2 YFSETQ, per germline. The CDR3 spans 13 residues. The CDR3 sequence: CASSFGGGNEQYF. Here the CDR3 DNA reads TGCGCCAGCAGCTTTGGAGGGGGCAACGAGCAGTACTTC. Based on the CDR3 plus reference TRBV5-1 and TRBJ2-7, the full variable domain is KAGVTQTPRYLIKTRGQQVTLSCSPISGHRSVSWYQQTPGQGLQFLFEYFSETQRNKGNFPGRFSGRQFSNSRSEMNVSTLELGDSALYLCASSFGGGNEQYFGPGTRLTVT.

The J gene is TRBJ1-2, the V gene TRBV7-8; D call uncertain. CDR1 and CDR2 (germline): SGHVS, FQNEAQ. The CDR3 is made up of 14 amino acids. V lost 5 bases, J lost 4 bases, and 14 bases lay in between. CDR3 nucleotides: TGTGCCAGCAGCCCCCTAACGGGGAGCTATGGCTACACCTTC. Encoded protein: CASSPLTGSYGYTF.